This TCR beta chain emerged from a study of tumor-infiltrating lymphocytes in primary liver carcinoma. Overall study: Sequencing of the samples generated roughly 3.65 to 7.5 million productive TCRbeta reads, with similar yields across tissue types. General study points: Significantly larger top-250-clone fractions were found in tumors than in blood (p = 0.039). Merely some 8-25% of top clones spanned all five tumor regions.

The template, roughly 0.45 ug total RNA, yielded TCR beta cDNA made with a constant-region primer. For TCR beta, libraries were produced by three nested multiplex PCR rounds using slightly modified ARM-PCR. TCRdb ran MiXCR on the multiplex PCR reads and lists one entry per CDR3 protein. The repertoire holds fewer than 200,000 distinct CDR3 sequences, with around four fifths as singletons. Regarding this clonotype: The antigen is unknown.

Between 20 and 30 mg of unsorted bulk tissue served as the source from which RNA and DNA were co-extracted. In every tumor sample, viable tumor cells made up over 80%. Sequencing was done on a sample of tumor tissue from primary liver carcinoma. The TCR was taken from a man aged 35-49 years with primary liver carcinoma and hepatitis B virus infection.

The CDR3 loop is CARSQGREQYF. The CDR3 region has the DNA TGTGCCAGGAGCCAGGGGCGTGAGCAGTACTTC. The genes are TRBV6-6 and TRBJ2-7, with D maybe TRBD1 (6 bases). The germline gives CDR1 MNHNY, CDR2 SVGAGI (reference sequence). The V gene lost 9 bases and the J gene lost 7 bases, with 13 bases spanning the gap. This CDR3 is 11 amino acids long.